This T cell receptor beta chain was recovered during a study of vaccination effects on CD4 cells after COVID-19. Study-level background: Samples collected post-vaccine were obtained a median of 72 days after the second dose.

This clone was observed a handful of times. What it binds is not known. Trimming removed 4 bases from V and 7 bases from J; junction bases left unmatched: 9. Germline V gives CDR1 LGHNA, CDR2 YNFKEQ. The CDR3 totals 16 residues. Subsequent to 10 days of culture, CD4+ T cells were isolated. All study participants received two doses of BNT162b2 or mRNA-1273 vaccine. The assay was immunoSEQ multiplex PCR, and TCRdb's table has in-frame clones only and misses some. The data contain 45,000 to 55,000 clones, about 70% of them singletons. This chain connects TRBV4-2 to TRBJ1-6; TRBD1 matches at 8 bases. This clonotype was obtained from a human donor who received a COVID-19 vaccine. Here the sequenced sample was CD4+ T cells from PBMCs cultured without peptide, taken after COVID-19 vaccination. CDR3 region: CASSPRTGSANSPLHF. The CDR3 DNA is TGTGCCAGCAGCCCAAGGACAGGGTCCGCGAATTCACCCCTCCACTTT.